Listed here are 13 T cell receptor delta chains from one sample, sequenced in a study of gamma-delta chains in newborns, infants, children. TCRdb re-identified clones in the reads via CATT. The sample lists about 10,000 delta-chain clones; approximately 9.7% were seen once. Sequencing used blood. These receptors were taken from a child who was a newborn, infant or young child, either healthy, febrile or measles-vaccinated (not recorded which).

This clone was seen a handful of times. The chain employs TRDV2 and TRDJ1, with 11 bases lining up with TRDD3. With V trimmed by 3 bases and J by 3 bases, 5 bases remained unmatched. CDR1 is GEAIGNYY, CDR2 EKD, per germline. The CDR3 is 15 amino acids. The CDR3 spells CACDALGDTPDKLIF. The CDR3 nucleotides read TGTGCCTGTGACGCCTTGGGGGATACGCCCGATAAACTCATCTTT.

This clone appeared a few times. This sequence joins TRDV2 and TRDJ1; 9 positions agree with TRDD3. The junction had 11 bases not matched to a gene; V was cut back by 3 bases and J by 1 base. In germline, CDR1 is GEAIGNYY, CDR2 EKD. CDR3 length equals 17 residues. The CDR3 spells CACDAVGDKRPTDKLIF. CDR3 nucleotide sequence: TGTGCCTGTGACGCGGTGGGGGATAAGCGGCCCACCGATAAACTCATCTTT.

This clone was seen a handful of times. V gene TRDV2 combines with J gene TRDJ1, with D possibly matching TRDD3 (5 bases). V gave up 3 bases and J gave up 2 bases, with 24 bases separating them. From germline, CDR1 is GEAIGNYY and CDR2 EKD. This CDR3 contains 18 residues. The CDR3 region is CACDSMTNGDPGTDKLIF. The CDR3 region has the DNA TGTGCCTGTGACTCCATGACAAACGGGGACCCTGGGACCGATAAACTCATCTTT.

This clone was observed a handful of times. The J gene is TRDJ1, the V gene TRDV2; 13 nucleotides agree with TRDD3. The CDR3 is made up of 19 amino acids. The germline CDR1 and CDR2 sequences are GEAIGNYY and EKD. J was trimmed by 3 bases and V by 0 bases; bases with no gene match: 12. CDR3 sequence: CACDTVAGRTGGYADKLIF. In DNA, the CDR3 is TGTGCCTGTGACACCGTAGCAGGTCGTACTGGGGGATACGCCGATAAACTCATCTTT.

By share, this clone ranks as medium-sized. This chain's CDR3 is CACDVLGDKGDYTDKLIF. CDR3 DNA sequence: TGTGCCTGTGACGTCTTGGGGGATAAGGGTGATTACACCGATAAACTCATCTTT. The chain couples TRDV2 to TRDJ1; 9 bases agree with TRDD3. This CDR3 comprises 18 residues. The V gene end was trimmed by 3 bases and the J gene end by 0 bases; junction bases not matched to a gene: 13. Germline V gene data show CDR1 as GEAIGNYY and CDR2 as EKD.

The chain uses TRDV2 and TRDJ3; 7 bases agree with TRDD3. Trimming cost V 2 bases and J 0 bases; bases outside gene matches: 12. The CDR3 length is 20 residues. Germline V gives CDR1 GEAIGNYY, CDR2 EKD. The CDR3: CACDRVLGINRSWDTRQMFF. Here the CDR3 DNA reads TGTGCCTGTGACAGAGTACTGGGGATTAACCGCTCCTGGGACACCCGACAGATGTTTTTC.

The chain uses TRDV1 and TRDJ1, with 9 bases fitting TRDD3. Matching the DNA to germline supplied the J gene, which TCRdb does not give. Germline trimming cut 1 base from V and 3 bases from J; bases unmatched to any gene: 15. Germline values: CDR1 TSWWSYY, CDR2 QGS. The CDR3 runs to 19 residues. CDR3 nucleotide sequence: TGTGCTCTTGGGGAACGACCCGACGGGGATACGGGCCCACCCGATAAACTCATCTTT. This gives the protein CALGERPDGDTGPPDKLIF.

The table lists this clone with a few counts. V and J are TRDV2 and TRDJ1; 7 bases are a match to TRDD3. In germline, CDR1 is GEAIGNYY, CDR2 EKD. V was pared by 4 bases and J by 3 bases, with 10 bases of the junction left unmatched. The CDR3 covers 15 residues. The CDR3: CACEHLGIQADKLIF. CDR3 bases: TGTGCCTGTGAGCACCTAGGGATACAGGCCGATAAACTCATCTTT.

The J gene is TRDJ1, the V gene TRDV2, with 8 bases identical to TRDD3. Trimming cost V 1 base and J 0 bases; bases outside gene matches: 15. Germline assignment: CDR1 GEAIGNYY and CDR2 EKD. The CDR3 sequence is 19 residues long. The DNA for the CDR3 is TGTGCCTGTGACACTTTGAATTGGGGGATTCCGGCATACACCGATAAACTCATCTTT. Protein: CACDTLNWGIPAYTDKLIF.

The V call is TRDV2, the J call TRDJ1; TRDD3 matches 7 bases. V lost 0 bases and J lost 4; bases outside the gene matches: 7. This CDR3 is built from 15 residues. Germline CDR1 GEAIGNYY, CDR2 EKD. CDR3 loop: CACDTLGGLRDKLIF. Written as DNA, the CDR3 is TGTGCCTGTGACACCCTGGGGGGGCTCCGCGATAAACTCATCTTT.

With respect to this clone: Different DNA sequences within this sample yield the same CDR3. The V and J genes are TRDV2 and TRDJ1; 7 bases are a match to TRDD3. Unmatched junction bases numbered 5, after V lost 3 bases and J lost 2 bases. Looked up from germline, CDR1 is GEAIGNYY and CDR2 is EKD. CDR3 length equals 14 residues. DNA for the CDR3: TGTGCCTGTGACCCGCTGGGGGTTACCGATAAACTCATCTTT. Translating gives CACDPLGVTDKLIF.

The CDR3 nucleotides are TGTGCCTGTGACACCGTGGGAAGGACCCTCGGCGATAAACTCATCTTT. Encoded protein: CACDTVGRTLGDKLIF. This rearrangement joins TRDV2 to TRDJ1; D call uncertain. V was shortened by 0 bases and J by 4 bases, with 17 bases between the two germline ends. The germline gives CDR1 GEAIGNYY, CDR2 EKD. This CDR3 is 16 amino acids long.

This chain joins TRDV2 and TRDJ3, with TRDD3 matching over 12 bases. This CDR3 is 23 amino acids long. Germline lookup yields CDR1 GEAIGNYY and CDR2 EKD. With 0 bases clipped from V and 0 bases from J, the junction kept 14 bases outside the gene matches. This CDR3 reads CACDTGLGDTRQPSSWDTRQMFF. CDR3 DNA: TGTGCCTGTGACACCGGTCTGGGGGATACGCGACAACCCTCCTCCTGGGACACCCGACAGATGTTTTTC.